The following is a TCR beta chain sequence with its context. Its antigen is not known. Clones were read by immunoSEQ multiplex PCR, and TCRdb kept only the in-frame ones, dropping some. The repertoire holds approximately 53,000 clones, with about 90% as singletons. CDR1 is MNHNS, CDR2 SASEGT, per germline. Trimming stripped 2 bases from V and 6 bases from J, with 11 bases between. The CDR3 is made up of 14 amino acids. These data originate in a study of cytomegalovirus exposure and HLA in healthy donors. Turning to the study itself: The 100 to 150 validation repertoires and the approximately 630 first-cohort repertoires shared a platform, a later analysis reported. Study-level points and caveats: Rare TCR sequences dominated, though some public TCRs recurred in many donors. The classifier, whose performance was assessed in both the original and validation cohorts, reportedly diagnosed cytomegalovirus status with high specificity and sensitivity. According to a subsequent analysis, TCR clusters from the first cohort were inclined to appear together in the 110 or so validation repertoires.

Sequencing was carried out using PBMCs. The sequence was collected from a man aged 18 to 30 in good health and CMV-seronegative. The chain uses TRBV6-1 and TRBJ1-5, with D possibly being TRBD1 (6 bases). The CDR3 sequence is CASSENRVTQPQHF. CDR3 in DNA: TGTGCCAGCAGTGAAAACAGGGTAACTCAGCCCCAGCATTTT.